Each of the 18 T cell receptor beta chains below was sequenced from the same sample in a study of blood T cell repertoires in COVID-19. Only in-frame clones appear in the TCRdb table, and some are missing; sequencing was by immunoSEQ multiplex PCR. The data hold approximately 150,000 clones, with more than 75% observed a single time. The sequencing sample was made of peripheral blood. Receptors originate from a human donor with acute or convalescent COVID-19. The donor label of this sample is uncertain.

The chain recombines TRBV15 with TRBJ2-5, with 10 bases fitting TRBD1. With 4 bases clipped from V and 4 bases from J, the junction kept 6 bases outside the gene matches. The germline CDR1 and CDR2 sequences are LNHNV and YYDKDF (reference sequence). This CDR3 comprises 15 residues. Written as DNA, the CDR3 is TGTGCCACCAGCATAAGACAGGGGGCAACAGAGACCCAGTACTTC. This translates into CATSIRQGATETQYF.

This rearrangement joins TRBV9 to TRBJ2-7; 9 bases match TRBD1. This CDR3 contains 15 residues. CDR1 is SGDLS and CDR2 is YYNGEE in the germline V gene. The trim removed 1 base at V and 4 bases at J, leaving 6 bases unmatched. CDR3 sequence (DNA): TGTGCCAGCAGCGTAACCGGACAGGGGTATTACGAGCAGTACTTC. It is translated as CASSVTGQGYYEQYF.

The chain employs TRBV5-1 and TRBJ1-1; no clear D gene. V lost 1 base to trimming and J lost 8 bases, with 6 bases between them. This CDR3 contains 11 residues. Germline values: CDR1 SGHRS, CDR2 YFSETQ. The CDR3 sequence is CASSLTGEAFF. CDR3 nucleotide sequence: TGCGCCAGCAGCTTGACGGGGGAAGCTTTCTTT.

The rearrangement joins TRBV11-2 to TRBJ1-1, with TRBD1 matching over 7 bases. V lost 5 bases and J lost 0; bases outside the gene matches: 12. In germline, CDR1 is SGHAT, CDR2 FQNNGV. The CDR3 sequence is 17 residues long. The CDR3 reads CASSLLTGRLLNTEAFF. DNA for the CDR3: TGTGCCAGCAGCCTATTGACAGGGAGACTACTGAACACTGAAGCTTTCTTT.

Concerning this clone itself: The junction and the germline gene differ at one end; a read error may be behind it. V is TRBV18 and J is TRBJ2-5, with D possibly being TRBD1 or TRBD2 (7 bases each). This CDR3 has 15 residues. CDR1 and CDR2 (germline): KGHSH, LQKENI. CDR3 sequence (DNA): TGTGCCAGCTCATCACCAGGGGGGGAGCAAGAGACCCAGTACTTC. This encodes CASSSPGGEQETQYF.

The chain recombines TRBV3-1 (or the pseudogene TRBV3-2) with TRBJ1-2, with TRBD1 matching over 7 bases. Trimming at V came to 0 bases and at J to 7 bases, leaving 11 bases not matched to a gene. Germline CDR1 reads LGHDT; CDR2 reads YNNKEL (reference sequence). The CDR3 is made up of 16 amino acids. The chain's CDR3 is CASSQEYHLGGRGYTF. The CDR3 nucleotides are TGTGCCAGCAGCCAAGAATATCATTTAGGGGGCCGTGGCTACACCTTC.

This clone occurred a few times. The J gene is TRBJ1-1, the V gene TRBV2; the D gene is possibly TRBD1 (5 bases). Germline CDR1 and CDR2: SNHLY and FYNNEI. The CDR3 sequence is 13 residues long. V gave up 6 bases and J gave up 7 bases, with 15 bases separating them. The chain's CDR3 is CASRKDTRVEAFF. The CDR3 DNA follows: TGTGCCAGCAGGAAGGACACCCGTGTTGAAGCTTTCTTT.

The rearrangement uses TRBV3-1 (or the pseudogene TRBV3-2) and TRBJ1-5; D may be TRBD1 (5 bases). Germline CDR1 is LGHDT and CDR2 is YNNKEL (reference sequence). V was cut by 4 bases and J by 3 bases, with 13 bases left in between. This CDR3 spans 15 amino acids. CDR3 in DNA: TGTGCCAGCAGCCCCGGGGGAGGGGCCAATCAGCCCCAGCATTTT. Its translation is CASSPGGGANQPQHF.

This clone was found a few times. The rearrangement links TRBV27 to TRBJ1-2; D perhaps matches TRBD1 (6 bases). Trimming stripped 5 bases from V and 8 bases from J, with 18 bases between. Germline loops: CDR1 MNHEY, CDR2 SMNVEV (reference sequence). The CDR3 contains 14 residues. The CDR3 protein is CASSPGGTRRGYTF. The CDR3 bases are TGTGCCAGCAGTCCGGGGGGGACAAGACGGGGCTACACCTTC.

The J gene is TRBJ2-2, the V gene TRBV6-5; 10 nucleotides match TRBD1. V gave up 10 bases and J gave up 4 bases; unmatched junction bases: 6. Germline V gives CDR1 MNHEY, CDR2 SVGAGI. CDR3 size: 14 residues. The CDR3 DNA sequence: TGTGCCACTTCGGGACAGGGGAGCACCGGGGAGCTGTTTTTT. This translates into CATSGQGSTGELFF.

This chain uses TRBV18 with TRBJ2-2, with 11 nucleotides matching TRBD2. The CDR3 sequence is 17 residues long. Per germline, CDR1 KGHSH and CDR2 LQKENI. The V and J ends lost 3 bases and 6 bases, in that order; junction bases with no gene match: 9. This CDR3 is CASSPLLAGETAGELFF. The DNA for the CDR3 is TGTGCCAGCTCACCGTTACTAGCGGGGGAGACCGCCGGGGAGCTGTTTTTT.

The CDR3 nucleotides are TGCGCCAGCAGCCTACAGGGAAGGAACAATGAGCAGTTCTTC. Its protein product is CASSLQGRNNEQFF. The chain links TRBV5-1 to TRBJ2-1, with a weak D call TRBD1 (6 bases). The CDR3 is 14 residues long. The V end lost 4 bases, the J end lost 5 bases, and 13 bases lay between the germline ends. Germline V lookup: CDR1 SGHRS, CDR2 YFSETQ.

V is TRBV7-3 and J is TRBJ2-1, with TRBD2 identical over 8 bases. The ends lost 4 bases at V and 5 bases at J; junction bases unmatched: 7. Germline lookup yields CDR1 SGHTA and CDR2 FQGTGA. The CDR3 has 15 residues. The CDR3 here is CASSSVVAGHNEQFF. CDR3 nucleotides: TGTGCCAGCAGCTCTGTGGTAGCGGGGCACAATGAGCAGTTCTTC.

The gene calls are TRBV5-1 and TRBJ2-1, with 9 positions matching TRBD2. CDR3 size: 15 residues. Looked up from germline, CDR1 is SGHRS and CDR2 is YFSETQ. After removal of 4 bases from V and 13 bases from J, the junction contained 15 bases not matched to a gene. In nucleotides, the CDR3 is TGCGCCAGCAGCCAAGGTGGTAGCGGGGGTCTCGGTCAGTTCTTC. Its translation is CASSQGGSGGLGQFF.

This clone was counted a single time. The CDR3 bases are TGTGCCAGCAGCCAAGAGGCGGCCCTCGTCGGGGGAGAGACCCAGTACTTC. Protein: CASSQEAALVGGETQYF. This chain links TRBV3-1 (or the pseudogene TRBV3-2) with TRBJ2-5, with D tentatively TRBD2 (6 bases). The length of the CDR3 is 17 residues. Trimming removed 0 bases from V and 4 bases from J, with 18 bases in between. CDR1 is LGHDT and CDR2 is YNNKEL in the germline V gene (reference sequence).

The rearrangement uses TRBV6-1 and TRBJ1-1; D is uncertain. The CDR3 has 15 residues. V lost 0 bases, J lost 4 bases, and 12 bases lay in between. Looked up from germline, CDR1 is MNHNS and CDR2 is SASEGT. The CDR3 DNA reads as TGTGCCAGCAGTGAAGCAGGAGGGAAGAGCACTGAAGCTTTCTTT. Amino acid sequence: CASSEAGGKSTEAFF.

The genes are TRBV2 and TRBJ1-4; perhaps TRBD1 as D (6 bases). This CDR3 has 17 residues. The ends were cut back, 1 base at V and 8 bases at J, with 20 bases in the middle. Germline V gene data show CDR1 as SNHLY and CDR2 as FYNNEI. In nucleotides, the CDR3 is TGTGCCAGCAGTGAAGGGCAGGGGCTATCCCGCGGCGAAAAACTGTTTTTT. Protein sequence: CASSEGQGLSRGEKLFF.

The chain joins TRBV28 to TRBJ2-7; a weak D match, TRBD1 (8 bases). Trimming cost V 6 bases and J 2 bases, with 14 bases left between them. CDR3 length equals 14 residues. Germline V CDR1 and CDR2: MDHEN, SYDVKM. In DNA form, the CDR3 reads TGTGCCAGCAGGACACAGGGGGGGCCCTACGAGCAGTACTTC. Residues: CASRTQGGPYEQYF.